This TCR beta chain emerged from a study of CD8+CD57+ T cells in acquired aplastic anemia. In the study overall: DNA from sorted CD4+ and CD8+ cells averaged approximately 2.9 ug. Study-wide points: No significant difference in CD8+ Simpson's diversity was found between patients and controls. Common to patients and controls were twenty-nine CD8+ CDR3 sequences.

Profiles of TCR beta VDJ and CDR3 were generated from a genomic DNA template. A single record per CDR3 protein comes from TCRdb applying MiXCR to the reads. The data contain 150,000 to 200,000 distinct CDR3 sequences, over 40% of them singletons. The CDR3 spans 11 residues. CDR1 and CDR2 from the germline V gene are SEHNR and FQNEAQ (reference sequence). CD8+CD57+ cell expansion had been shown by flow cytometry in patients chosen for sequencing. The study sampled blood from patients who had received no therapy. A word on this clonotype: Its specificity is not known. One end of the junction is discordant with germline, which a read error may explain.

The genes are TRBV7-9 and TRBJ2-7; the D is unclear. Sequencing was performed on sorted CD4+, CD8+, or CD8+CD57+ T cells (not recorded which) from PBMCs. This receptor was obtained from a human donor with aplastic anemia. CDR3 protein: CASSPAYGQYF. CDR3 nucleotide sequence: TGTGCCAGCAGCCCCGCATACGGGCAGTACTTC.